This T cell receptor beta chain is from a study of identical twins. Findings and caveats of the study: Sequences that were out-of-frame, alpha and twin-shared displayed an excess of low generation probability.

Template switching (which added a universal primer site) was used, and cDNA carried unique molecular identifiers. TCRdb re-derived calls from the 5' RACE reads in MiXCR, one entry per CDR3 protein. The table has under 250,000 distinct CDR3 sequences, 7.5% seen once; the top ten hold 1.9%. This clonotype was picked up a small number of times. Its target is unknown. These same data were also listed under a study on yellow fever vaccine responses in identical twins.

This sequence was found in a woman aged 18-29 years in good health. The sample comprised memory (CD45RO+) T cells sorted from blood.

The CDR3 bases are TGCGCCAGCAAGGAGGGGCCATCGAACACCGGGGAGCTGTTTTTT. Amino acids: CASKEGPSNTGELFF. J is TRBJ2-2 and V is TRBV5-1; weak D call: TRBD2 (6 bases). The CDR3 spans 15 residues. Trimming cost V 6 bases and J 0 bases, with 12 bases left between them. Germline CDR1 SGHRS, CDR2 YFSETQ.